Listed below are T cell receptor beta chains from one sample, sequenced in a study of graft-versus-host responses after intestinal transplantation. The antigens these receptors bind are not known. TCRdb's copy holds only in-frame clones and misses some; the assay was immunoSEQ multiplex PCR. This sample has about 31,000 clones, with roughly 80% found just once. The source material was unstimulated CD8+ T cells sorted from spleen or lymph node cells, sampled before intestinal transplant. These receptors came from a human donor who received an intestinal transplant. Both conserved end residues are part of each CDR3. The D gene is left open where the match is weak. Some rows mark clone size as missing; the rest say once, few, many or name a class of expanded clone.

TRBD2	once	TRBV2	TRBJ2-2	TGTGCCAGCTGGGAGGGGAGCAACACCGGGGAGCTGTTTTTT	CASWEGSNTGELFF
TRBD1	few	TRBV19	TRBJ2-2	TGTGCCAGTAGGAAAGGACAGGGCGGGAACACCGGGGAGCTGTTTTTT	CASRKGQGGNTGELFF
.	.	TRBV4-1	TRBJ1-5	TGCGCCAGCAGCCAAGATGGGGACTGGGGTCAGCCCCAGCATTTT	CASSQDGDWGQPQHF
TRBD1	.	TRBV4-1	TRBJ2-7	TGCGCCAGCAGCCAAACCGGGACAGGGGTCCACGAGCAGTACTTC	CASSQTGTGVHEQYF
.	.	TRBV7-9	TRBJ1-2	TGTGCCAGCAGCCTAAAGGGGGATGGCTACACCTTC	CASSLKGDGYTF
TRBD1	once	TRBV2	TRBJ2-7	TGTGCCAGGTGGGGACAGGTCTACGAGCAGTACTTC	CARWGQVYEQYF
TRBD2	.	TRBV10-1	TRBJ2-2	TGCGCCAGCCCAGGGACTAGCGGGATCGGGGAGCTGTTTTTT	CASPGTSGIGELFF
.	.	TRBV5-4	TRBJ2-1	TGTGCCAGCAGCTGGGGGACTGGGCCGGACAATGAGCAGTTCTTC	CASSWGTGPDNEQFF
TRBD1	.	TRBV6-1	TRBJ2-1	TGTGCCAGCAGCACGGGACAGGGGGCCTTTGGTGAGCAGTTCTTC	CASSTGQGAFGEQFF
TRBD1	.	TRBV13	TRBJ2-3	TGTGCCAGCAGGGACAGGGGGGGGGATACGCAGTATTTT	CASRDRGGDTQYF
TRBD2	.	TRBV27	TRBJ2-1	TGTGCCAGCAGTCAACTAGCGGGGGGGGTCAATGAGCAGTTCTTC	CASSQLAGGVNEQFF
TRBD1	.	TRBV27	TRBJ2-1	TGTGCCAGCAGTTTGATGGGACAGGGGGTGTCAAGCTCCTACAATGAGCAGTTCTTC	CASSLMGQGVSSSYNEQFF
TRBD1	.	TRBV28	TRBJ1-2	TGTGCCAGCAGTTTGGGGACAGCTAACTATGGCTACACCTTC	CASSLGTANYGYTF
.	.	TRBV2	TRBJ2-7	TGTGCCAGCAGTGAAGCGGGAGAGGGTCGTGAGCAGTACTTC	CASSEAGEGREQYF
.	.	TRBV19	TRBJ1-1	TGTGCCAGTAGTCGCCCGTACGGTGACACTGAAGCTTTCTTT	CASSRPYGDTEAFF
.	once	TRBV6-6	TRBJ1-1	TGTGCCAGCAGTTACAATGGGGGGGGAAACACTGAAGCTTTCTTT	CASSYNGGGNTEAFF
.	.	TRBV2	TRBJ2-3	TGTGCCAGCAGTGAAGCCCTCCAGGGGGGAGGAGATACGCAGTATTTT	CASSEALQGGGDTQYF
TRBD2	once	TRBV28	TRBJ2-1	TGTGCCAGCAGGATCGGACTAGCGGGAGCCTACAATGAGCAGTTCTTC	CASRIGLAGAYNEQFF
TRBD1	.	TRBV7-8	TRBJ2-7	TGTGCCAGCAGCCTTTCGGACAGGGGATTCCCCTACGAGCAGTACTTC	CASSLSDRGFPYEQYF
TRBD2	.	TRBV27	TRBJ2-1	TGTGCCAGCAGTTGGACTAGTTTAATTAATGAGTTGATCTTC	CASSWTSLINELIF
TRBD1	.	TRBV27	TRBJ1-6	TGTGCCAGCAGCCCACAGGGGCCGGGTTCACCCCTCCACTTT	CASSPQGPGSPLHF
.	.	TRBV7-8	TRBJ1-2	TGTGCCAGCAGCCCCCGGACCCTGGAGGACTATGGCTACACCTTC	CASSPRTLEDYGYTF
TRBD1	.	TRBV15	TRBJ2-7	TGTGCCACCAGCAGAGTCGAGACAGGGGGGCACGAGCAGTACTTC	CATSRVETGGHEQYF
.	.	TRBV6-5	TRBJ1-4	TGTGCCAGCAGTTGGGGGACTGCCCCAACTAATGAAAAACTGTTTTTT	CASSWGTAPTNEKLFF
.	.	TRBV21-1	TRBJ2-7	TGTGCCAGCAGCAAAAGGCCGTGCGAGGGCTCCTACGAGCAGTACTTC	CASSKRPCEGSYEQYF
.	.	TRBV12-5	TRBJ2-5	TGTGCTAGTGGTTTGGGTGGCGGGGTGGTCCAAGAGACCCAGTACTTC	CASGLGGGVVQETQYF
.	.	TRBV28	TRBJ2-5	TGTGCCAGCAGTCGTGCGGGACTTAAAGAGACCCAGTACTTC	CASSRAGLKETQYF
TRBD1	medium-sized	TRBV4-1	TRBJ1-5	TGCGCCAGCAGCCGCGGACAGGGGAGTCAGCCCCAGCATTTT	CASSRGQGSQPQHF
TRBD1	.	TRBV28	TRBJ2-2	TGTGCCAGCAGTTCCCCGCACAGCCGGGACAGGGGGCCATCGTACACCGGGGAGCTGTTTTTT	CASSSPHSRDRGPSYTGELFF
.	.	TRBV7-9	TRBJ2-5	TGTGCCAGCAGCTGGGGAGAAGAGACCCAGTACTTC	CASSWGEETQYF
.	.	TRBV7-9	TRBJ1-6	TGTGCCAGCAGCCCCTATCACAGAGACCCGAATTCACCCCTCCACTTT	CASSPYHRDPNSPLHF
TRBD2	once	TRBV28	TRBJ2-2	TGTGCCAGCAGTCTGCGACTAGCGGGGGACTCAGGGGAGCTGTTTTTT	CASSLRLAGDSGELFF
TRBD1	.	TRBV5-3	TRBJ2-3	TGTGCCAGAAGCTTACGGGACAGGGGGTTCGATACGCAGTATTTT	CARSLRDRGFDTQYF
.	.	TRBV6-4	TRBJ2-4	TGTGCCAGCAGTGACTCGAGGTGGGGGGGGGCGGCCAAAAACATTCAGTACTTC	CASSDSRWGGAAKNIQYF
TRBD1	.	TRBV28	TRBJ2-7	TGTGCCAGCAGTTTATTAGCAGGGGGCAAATACGAGCAGTACTTC	CASSLLAGGKYEQYF
.	.	TRBV2	TRBJ2-1	TGTGCCAGCAGTGCAGGTAACAATGAGCAGTTCTTC	CASSAGNNEQFF
.	.	TRBV7-2	TRBJ2-5	TGTGCCAGCAGCTTACAACTAGGAGACGAGACCCAGTACTTC	CASSLQLGDETQYF
TRBD1	.	TRBV7-8	TRBJ1-5	TGTGCCAGCAGCTTCAGCAGGGGGCTTCAGCCCCAGCATTTT	CASSFSRGLQPQHF
.	.	TRBV19	TRBJ1-5	TGTGCCAGTAGTACGGGGACTTATAGCAATCAGCCCCAGCATTTT	CASSTGTYSNQPQHF
.	.	TRBV6-1	TRBJ2-7	TGTGCCAGCAGTGAACTAAAAGCAGGGGTCGACTACGAGCAGTACTTC	CASSELKAGVDYEQYF
TRBD1	medium-sized	TRBV27	TRBJ1-2	TGTGCCAGCAGTCCGTTCAGGGGGCTATCGAACTATGGCTACACCTTC	CASSPFRGLSNYGYTF
.	.	TRBV7-6	TRBJ2-7	TGTGCCAGCAGCTTAGACAGACCCACGGACGAGCAGTACTTC	CASSLDRPTDEQYF
TRBD2	.	TRBV29-1	TRBJ2-3	TGCAGCGTTGCGGCGGGGGTAATGGCAGATACGCAGTATTTT	CSVAAGVMADTQYF